This T cell receptor beta chain was captured by sequencing in a study of cytomegalovirus exposure and HLA in healthy donors (dated by TCRdb to about 2017). The study in broad terms: A later analysis indicated that the 120 validation repertoires were generated on the platform also employed for the roughly 730 repertoires of the first cohort. The study was designed to test whether signatures of past pathogen exposure could be identified by cataloging public T cell receptors. Along with the approximately 670-subject first cohort, a separate validation cohort of over a hundred different subjects was used. To predict cytomegalovirus infection status, the study combined high-throughput TCR immunosequencing, statistical association of individual TCRs with disease status, and machine learning. The study at large found these results: A few of the identified cytomegalovirus-associated TCR beta chains were confirmed in vitro to be specific for cytomegalovirus antigens. The study listed 150 to 200 TCR beta chains as associated with cytomegalovirus. Across donors, most TCR sequences were observed very rarely, whereas some public TCRs were present in many individuals. The classifier was reported to diagnose cytomegalovirus status with high specificity and sensitivity in both the original and validation cohorts. The authors suggested that the approach could potentially be extended to other disease states and immunological phenotypes. Subsequent analysis determined that TCRs grouped into clusters in the first cohort also showed a tendency toward co-occurrence across the roughly 130 validation repertoires, and 94% of cluster scores exceeded 0. A later analysis had no HLA typing for the validation cohort, so co-occurrence there was scored across all 120 or so repertoires.

About this clone itself: The clone's antigen remains unknown. Per-base quality was not reported, and no clone a single base away is much larger than it.

Libraries came from the immunoSEQ multiplex PCR assay. On the study's bioinformatics: A statistical classification framework was built for diagnosing cytomegalovirus status from the catalog of TCR beta chain sequences. TCRdb limited this immuneACCESS table to in-frame rearrangements with V and J called. A share of clones is missing; checked studies link under half to unresolved V genes, and the rest is unexplained. For V, J and clone size, that table is used; D and trimming come from the DNA. This sample has some 120,000 clones in its table, and around nine tenths of those were observed once. 1.4% of the sample lies in the top ten. Separate from the roughly 700-subject first cohort, the validation cohort of roughly 130 subjects was the group to which the donors belonged. The sample comprised PBMCs. This clonotype was obtained from a young man in good health and CMV-seronegative.

CDR3 protein: CASSDPMALAGYEQYF. The sequenced DNA is TGCGCCAGCAGTGACCCAATGGCACTAGCGGGCTACGAGCAGTACTTC. This receptor chain uses TRBV10-2 and TRBJ2-7; a stretch of 9 junction bases matches TRBD2. CDR1 and CDR2, per the germline V gene, are WSHSY and SAAADI. The CDR3 numbers 16 residues from cysteine through phenylalanine. Here the CDR3 DNA is all that survives: 48 bases in frame from base 1. Compared with germline, V lacks 3 bases and J lacks 3 bases; bases without a gene match: 9.